These 5 T cell receptor beta chains came from one sample sequenced in a study of human T cells and chemical hapten exposure. The time point here: patch test 2, 6 weeks after DPC sensitization. Specified treatment: therapeutic diphenylcyclopropenone sensitization with weekly scalp DPC. Each CDR3 protein is one row after TCRdb ran MiXCR on the RACE reads. The sample carries 80,000 to 95,000 distinct CDR3 sequences, 9.5% to 12% recorded once. The sample here was whole blood, taken in connection with sensitization to the hapten diphenylcyclopropenone (DPC). Receptors originate from a man aged 40-55 years with alopecia areata. Some clones in this sample may be carry-over from other donors' samples.

The chain couples TRBV4-3 to TRBJ2-1; 7 bases line up with TRBD2. In germline, CDR1 is LGHNA, CDR2 YSLEER. The CDR3 totals 16 residues. The V segment lost 0 bases and the J segment 5 bases; nucleotides outside the gene matches: 7. CDR3 region: CASSQEWLAANNEQFF. DNA of the CDR3: TGCGCCAGCAGCCAAGAATGGCTAGCGGCAAACAATGAGCAGTTCTTC.

As regards this clonotype: An end of the junction differs from the germline gene, which may be a read error. V gene TRBV7-2 combines with J gene TRBJ2-1, with 8 bases identical to TRBD1. The germline CDR1 and CDR2 sequences are SGHTA and FQGNSA. CDR3 length: 14 residues. CDR3 region: CASSFGQGGNEQFF. The DNA for the CDR3 is TGTGCAAGCAGCTTCGGACAGGGAGGCAATGAGCAGTTCTTC.

This clonotype was counted many times. The V and J genes are TRBV18 and TRBJ1-5; D may be TRBD1 (5 bases). Germline V lookup: CDR1 KGHSH, CDR2 LQKENI. The CDR3 has 15 residues. The V and J ends lost 3 bases and 3 bases respectively, with 12 bases between them. CDR3 region: CASSPRDEINQPQHF. Written as DNA, the CDR3 is TGTGCCAGCTCACCTAGGGACGAAATCAATCAGCCCCAGCATTTT.

This clonotype was recorded many times. This chain connects TRBV30 to TRBJ2-1, with D tentatively TRBD1 or TRBD2 (5 bases each). The V gene lost 3 bases and the J gene lost 0 bases, with 24 bases spanning the gap. This CDR3 has 19 amino acids. Germline V gene sequence: CDR1 GTSNPN, CDR2 SVGIG (reference sequence). CDR3 nucleotide sequence: TGTGCCTGGAGCAAGGATTTAGGCGGTGGGGGTAGCTCCTACAATGAGCAGTTCTTC. It encodes CAWSKDLGGGGSSYNEQFF.

The genes are TRBV9 and TRBJ2-1; unclear D gene. Trimming stripped 6 bases from V and 0 bases from J, with 16 bases between. Germline V gene lookup returns CDR1 SGDLS and CDR2 YYNGEE. This CDR3 contains 16 residues. The chain's CDR3 is CASTLTPEGSYNEQFF. In DNA form, the CDR3 reads TGTGCCAGCACATTAACCCCTGAAGGCTCCTACAATGAGCAGTTCTTC.